These T cell receptor beta chains were read from a single sample in a study of cytomegalovirus exposure and HLA in healthy donors. The assay was immunoSEQ multiplex PCR, and TCRdb's table has in-frame clones only and misses some. The sample includes around 94,000 clones, about 62% seen only once; the top ten take about 3.9%. Sample: PBMCs. The receptors were gathered from a man aged 25 to 45 in good health and CMV-seronegative. Each CDR3 is given with its conserved first and last residue. D genes are given only for firm matches. Part of the rows lack a size; the others show once, few, many or a class for expanded clones.

j_gene	d_gene	abundance	v_gene	CDR3nt	CDR3aa
TRBJ1-5	TRBD1	.	TRBV5-1	TGCGCCAGCAGCTCAGGGACAGGGAATCAGCCCCAGCATTTT	CASSSGTGNQPQHF
TRBJ2-3	TRBD2	.	TRBV6-4	TGTGCCAGCAGCCCAGCTAGCGGGAGATCAGATACGCAGTATTTT	CASSPASGRSDTQYF
TRBJ2-1	.	few	TRBV28	TGTGCCAGCAGTTTTAATCCGTTAGCCTACAATGAGCAGTTCTTC	CASSFNPLAYNEQFF
TRBJ2-3	.	.	TRBV6-1	TGTGCCAGCAGGACTAGTACCCCTCCAGATACGCAGTATTTT	CASRTSTPPDTQYF
TRBJ2-7	.	.	TRBV30	TGTGCCTGGAGTGAGGACTCGACCTACGAGCAGTACTTC	CAWSEDSTYEQYF
TRBJ2-7	TRBD2	.	TRBV19	TGTGCCAGTAGGCCGGCGGGAGGAATCTACGAGCAGTACTTC	CASRPAGGIYEQYF
TRBJ1-2	TRBD1	.	TRBV29-1	TGCAGCGTTGTTCCGCCGGGACAGGCCCTTAACTATGGCTACACCTTC	CSVVPPGQALNYGYTF
TRBJ1-1	.	once	TRBV29-1	TGCAGCGGCGTGATAAACACTGAAGCTTTCTTT	CSGVINTEAFF
TRBJ2-3	TRBD2	.	TRBV27	TGTGCCAGCAGTTTAGCCCTGGGACTAGCGAGCACAGATACGCAGTATTTT	CASSLALGLASTDTQYF
TRBJ2-3	TRBD1	few	TRBV7-2	TGTGCCAGCAGCTTAGACAGGGGGGGCACAGATACGCAGTATTTT	CASSLDRGGTDTQYF
TRBJ1-3	TRBD1	.	TRBV10-3	TGTGCCATCAGTGAGAGCAGGGACAGGGGGTCCCCCCCCACCATATATTTT	CAISESRDRGSPPTIYF
TRBJ2-1	.	.	TRBV7-9	TGTTCCAGCAGCTTAGGGTATAACAGGGAATTGGGTGAGCAGTTCTTC	CSSSLGYNRELGEQFF
TRBJ2-1	TRBD2	.	TRBV7-9	TGTGCCAGCAGCGACAGGACTAGCGGGGGGGCAAACAATGAGCAGTTCTTC	CASSDRTSGGANNEQFF
TRBJ2-7	TRBD1	few	TRBV5-6	TGTGCCAGCAGCTTGGGGCCGCTCAGGACAGGCGACCCCTACGAGCAGTACTTC	CASSLGPLRTGDPYEQYF
TRBJ1-2	TRBD1	few	TRBV7-9	TGTGCCAGCAGCCCATCGGGACAGGGGGCTTGGGGCTACACCTTC	CASSPSGQGAWGYTF
TRBJ2-3	.	.	TRBV10-2	TGCGCCAGCAGTGACGGCAGGTTATACACAGATACGCAGTATTTT	CASSDGRLYTDTQYF
TRBJ2-7	TRBD2	.	TRBV27	TGTGCCAGCAGTTTTGGGCTAGCGGGCGGTTACGAGCAGTACTTC	CASSFGLAGGYEQYF
TRBJ1-2	TRBD1	.	TRBV15	TGTGCCACCAGCAGAGATATCTCGGACAGGGGCTATGGCTACACCTTC	CATSRDISDRGYGYTF
TRBJ2-1	TRBD1	.	TRBV9	TGTGCCAGCAGCGTCGGCGTACAGGGGCAAACTCCGAGCTCCTACAATGAGCAGTTCTTC	CASSVGVQGQTPSSYNEQFF
TRBJ2-1	TRBD2	.	TRBV19	TGTGCCAGTAGTATAGACAGGGGGACTAGCGGGAGGAGGGATGAGCAGTTCTTC	CASSIDRGTSGRRDEQFF
TRBJ1-2	TRBD1	.	TRBV11-2	TGTGCCAGCAGCTTAGCTACCGGGACAGGGGGCTCGCGGTATGGCTACACCTTC	CASSLATGTGGSRYGYTF
TRBJ2-2	TRBD1	.	TRBV29-1	TGCAGCGCCATCCAGGGGGTAAACACCGGGGAGCTGTTTTTT	CSAIQGVNTGELFF
TRBJ2-1	TRBD2	.	TRBV9	TGTGCCAGCAGCGTAGCTAGCGGGGAATACAATGAGCAGTTCTTC	CASSVASGEYNEQFF
TRBJ2-1	.	.	TRBV2	TGTGCCAGCAGGGGGGGCGGACAGGCGTACAATGAGCAGTTCTTC	CASRGGGQAYNEQFF
TRBJ2-7	.	.	TRBV5-4	TGTGCCAGCAGCGGAGTACAGGGTTACGAGCAGTACTTC	CASSGVQGYEQYF
TRBJ2-6	.	once	TRBV2	TGTGCCAGCACTATGGTGGGGGCCAACGTCCTGACTTTC	CASTMVGANVLTF
TRBJ2-7	.	.	TRBV14	TGTGCCAGCAGCCTTACGTACGGGAGAACCTACGAGCAGTACTTC	CASSLTYGRTYEQYF
TRBJ2-7	TRBD2	.	TRBV29-1	TGCAGCGCAACCACTAGCGGGGGGTCCTACGAGCAGTACTTC	CSATTSGGSYEQYF
TRBJ1-6	.	.	TRBV5-5	TGTGCCAGCAGCTTGGAGGCGGGTAATTCACCCCTCCACTTT	CASSLEAGNSPLHF
TRBJ2-3	.	few	TRBV6-6	TGTGCCAGCAGCGACTCGACGGATACGCAGTATTTT	CASSDSTDTQYF
TRBJ2-5	.	.	TRBV12-5	TGTGCTAGTGGAACAGGGACCGGGGTGGAGACCCAGTACTTC	CASGTGTGVETQYF
TRBJ1-4	.	.	TRBV30	TGTGCCTGGACCCCCTACGGTCTCGGTAATGAAAAACTGTTTTTT	CAWTPYGLGNEKLFF